The 30 T cell receptor beta chains presented below share a single source sample, sequenced in a study of T cell changes during pregnancy in multiple sclerosis. Some clones are missing from TCRdb's copy, which holds only in-frame ones; the method was immunoSEQ multiplex PCR. Among about 49,000 clones listed, approximately 95% were seen once. The input for sequencing was CD8+ T cells from peripheral blood mononuclear cells, taken in the first trimester of pregnancy. Source of these receptors: a female donor with multiple sclerosis, enrolled in a pregnancy study.

This chain links TRBV6-1 with TRBJ2-1, with TRBD2 identical over 14 bases. CDR1 is MNHNS and CDR2 is SASEGT in the germline V gene. The ends lost 6 bases at V and 6 bases at J; junction bases unmatched: 4. The CDR3 loop spans 15 amino acids. The CDR3 bases are TGTGCCAGCAGGACTAGCGGGAGGGCCATCAATGAGCAGTTCTTC. Its translation: CASRTSGRAINEQFF.

This chain joins TRBV18 and TRBJ1-2; 8 positions match TRBD1. Per germline, CDR1 KGHSH and CDR2 LQKENI. Trimming removed 5 bases from V and 4 bases from J; junction bases left unmatched: 9. The CDR3 has 15 residues. This chain's CDR3 is CASSDGTGNSYGYTF. CDR3 nucleotides: TGTGCCAGCTCAGATGGGACAGGAAATTCCTATGGCTACACCTTC.

This chain uses TRBV6-4 with TRBJ1-2, with a tentative D call TRBD1 (5 bases). V dropped 1 base and J dropped 8 bases, with 11 bases sitting between them. The V gene's germline CDR1 is MRHNA and CDR2 SNTAGT. This CDR3 region has 13 residues. DNA of the CDR3: TGTGCCAGCAGTGACTTGGGGCCAGGGGGCTACACCTTC. Translating it yields CASSDLGPGGYTF.

V usage is TRBV27 and J usage is TRBJ2-7, with a weak D call TRBD1 (6 bases). Deletions cut 2 bases from V and 0 bases from J, with 8 bases between. CDR3 size: 14 residues. Germline V gene sequence: CDR1 MNHEY, CDR2 SMNVEV (reference sequence). The CDR3 DNA reads as TGTGCCAGCAGTTTAGTGGACAGCTCCTACGAGCAGTACTTC. Its protein product is CASSLVDSSYEQYF.

The chain uses TRBV5-6 and TRBJ2-7; TRBD2 is a possible D gene (5 bases). The CDR3 has 12 amino acids. The V gene's germline CDR1 is SGHDT and CDR2 YYEEEE. V lost 4 bases to trimming and J lost 7 bases, with 12 bases between them. CDR3 amino acids: CASSQISGEQYF. The CDR3 nucleotides read TGTGCCAGCAGCCAGATTTCGGGGGAGCAGTACTTC. The variable domain in full, with the rest retrieved from reference TRBV5-6 and TRBJ2-7, is DAGVTQSPTHLIKTRGQQVTLRCSPKSGHDTVSWYQQALGQGPQFIFQYYEEEERQRGNFPDRFSGHQFPNYSSELNVNALLLGDSALYLCASSQISGEQYFGPGTRLTVT.

The V call is TRBV19, the J call TRBJ2-1; TRBD2 aligns across 10 bases. The CDR3 sequence is 14 residues long. Unmatched junction bases numbered 5, after V lost 6 bases and J lost 6 bases. CDR1 and CDR2 (germline): LNHDA, SQIVND (reference sequence). CDR3 amino acids: CASSWTSGFNEQFF. The CDR3 nucleotides read TGTGCCAGTAGCTGGACTAGCGGATTCAATGAGCAGTTCTTC.

This chain uses TRBV6-1 with TRBJ1-5, with TRBD1 matching 8 bases. V was clipped by 1 base and J by 6 bases; unmatched bases: 5. Per the germline V gene, CDR1 is MNHNS and CDR2 is SASEGT. The CDR3 length is 15 residues. For the CDR3, the DNA is TGTGCCAGCAGTGAAGGCAGGGGGCAGGGTCAGCCCCAGCATTTT. This gives the protein CASSEGRGQGQPQHF.

V gene TRBV6-6 combines with J gene TRBJ2-5; 9 nucleotides align to TRBD1. V was pared by 2 bases and J by 2 bases, with 3 bases of the junction left unmatched. Looked up from germline, CDR1 is MNHNY and CDR2 is SVGAGI (reference sequence). The CDR3 is made up of 15 amino acids. CDR3 DNA: TGTGCCAGCAGTTACAGACAGGGGGTGCAAGAGACCCAGTACTTC. Amino acids: CASSYRQGVQETQYF.

The CDR3 is CASSFLRGAFF. CDR3 DNA sequence: TGTGCCAGCAGCTTTCTAAGGGGGGCTTTCTTT. The V and J genes are TRBV5-8 and TRBJ1-1; the D gene is possibly TRBD1 (6 bases). CDR1 and CDR2 (germline): SGHTS, YDEGEE. Trimming took off 2 bases at V and 11 bases at J, with 10 bases between the two ends. The CDR3 runs 11 residues. The full variable domain, in which reference TRBV5-8 and TRBJ1-1 provide the parts outside the CDR3, is EAGVTQSPTHLIKTRGQQATLRCSPISGHTSVYWYQQALGLGLQFLLWYDEGEERNRGNFPPRFSGRQFPNYSSELNVNALELEDSALYLCASSFLRGAFFGQGTRLTVV.

The genes are TRBV28 and TRBJ1-5; 7 bases line up with TRBD1. CDR1 is MDHEN and CDR2 is SYDVKM in the germline V gene. With 6 bases clipped from V and 3 bases from J, the junction kept 5 bases outside the gene matches. This CDR3 has 14 amino acids. In DNA form, the CDR3 reads TGTGCCAGCAGAAGGGGGCAGATCAATCAGCCCCAGCATTTT. Protein sequence: CASRRGQINQPQHF.

The chain links TRBV5-4 to TRBJ2-1; D not certain. CDR3 length: 13 residues. CDR1 and CDR2 (germline): SGHNT, YYREEE (reference sequence). V lost 2 bases to trimming and J lost 8 bases, with 11 bases between them. CDR3 in DNA: TGTGCCAGCAGCTTAAGTATGAGCTATGAGCAGTTCTTC. This sequence encodes CASSLSMSYEQFF.

The chain couples TRBV29-1 to TRBJ2-7; maybe TRBD2 (7 bases). V was clipped by 0 bases and J by 2 bases, with 17 bases between them. The CDR3 has 16 residues. Germline-derived CDR1 and CDR2 are SQVTM and ANQGSEA. CDR3 in DNA: TGCAGCGTTGAAGATGGGGGGGGACGGGGGCCCTACGAGCAGTACTTC. As protein: CSVEDGGGRGPYEQYF.

V gene TRBV7-2 combines with J gene TRBJ2-2, with D unresolved. This CDR3 has 15 amino acids. From germline, CDR1 is SGHTA and CDR2 FQGNSA. The ends were cut back, 0 bases at V and 2 bases at J, with 7 bases in the middle. This chain's CDR3 is CASSLAGRNTGELFF. In DNA, the CDR3 is TGTGCCAGCAGCTTAGCCGGTAGAAACACCGGGGAGCTGTTTTTT.

The CDR3 DNA is TGTGCCAGCAGTTCCCCTCCTAGGTACGAGCAGTACTTC. Residues: CASSSPPRYEQYF. This chain connects TRBV27 to TRBJ2-7; D is unresolved. Trimming pared 4 bases from V and 4 bases from J, leaving 11 bases between. Germline lookup yields CDR1 MNHEY and CDR2 SMNVEV (reference sequence). This CDR3 is 13 amino acids long.

J is TRBJ2-3 and V is TRBV7-9; 11 nucleotides agree with TRBD2. The germline V gene has CDR1 SEHNR and CDR2 FQNEAQ (reference sequence). V lost 4 bases to trimming and J lost 2 bases; unmatched junction nucleotides: 5. The CDR3 totals 16 residues. DNA of the CDR3: TGTGCCAGCAGCTGGGGACTAGCGGACTTCACAGATACGCAGTATTTT. Amino acids: CASSWGLADFTDTQYF.

The chain links TRBV9 to TRBJ2-7, with 14 bases lining up with TRBD2. Germline values: CDR1 SGDLS, CDR2 YYNGEE. The length of the CDR3 is 16 residues. V was clipped by 3 bases and J by 2 bases; unmatched bases: 4. CDR3 DNA: TGTGCCAGCAGCGATGGGACTAGCGGGAGCGCCTACGAGCAGTACTTC. This codes for CASSDGTSGSAYEQYF.

The chain carries TRBV14 and TRBJ2-3, with 9 positions matching TRBD2. CDR3 length equals 18 residues. The germline CDR1 and CDR2 sequences are SGHDN and FVKESK. V lost 3 bases to trimming and J lost 2 bases; unmatched junction nucleotides: 12. The CDR3 nucleotides are TGTGCCAGCAGCCACCTGTACGAAATAGCGGGGGTCACAGATACGCAGTATTTT. This sequence encodes CASSHLYEIAGVTDTQYF.

This sequence joins TRBV10-3 and TRBJ2-7; D not certain. The CDR3 runs 12 residues. The ends were cut back, 3 bases at V and 1 base at J, with 4 bases in the middle. From germline, CDR1 is ENHRY and CDR2 SYGVKD. CDR3 bases: TGTGCCATCAGTGACCCATCCTACGAGCAGTACTTC. It encodes CAISDPSYEQYF.

The chain recombines TRBV27 with TRBJ2-7; 7 bases match TRBD1. The CDR3 covers 16 residues. With V trimmed by 4 bases and J by 0 bases, 9 bases remained unmatched. Germline V lookup: CDR1 MNHEY, CDR2 SMNVEV (reference sequence). The chain's CDR3 is CASSYLGTESSYEQYF. The DNA of the CDR3 is TGTGCCAGCAGTTACCTGGGGACAGAAAGCTCCTACGAGCAGTACTTC.

V gene TRBV19 combines with J gene TRBJ2-3; perhaps TRBD2 as D (5 bases). The CDR3 has 15 amino acids. Germline lookup yields CDR1 LNHDA and CDR2 SQIVND (reference sequence). Between the trimmed V and J ends, which lost 7 bases and 0 bases, there was a span of 14 bases. The CDR3 sequence: CASMALATSTDTQYF. CDR3 nucleotides: TGTGCCAGTATGGCCCTAGCAACTAGCACAGATACGCAGTATTTT. The complete variable domain, with remaining parts taken from reference TRBV19 and TRBJ2-3, reads DGGITQSPKYLFRKEGQNVTLSCEQNLNHDAMYWYRQDPGQGLRLIYYSQIVNDFQKGDIAEGYSVSREKKESFPLTVTSAQKNPTAFYLCASMALATSTDTQYFGPGTRLTVL.

The J gene is TRBJ1-1, the V gene TRBV19, with D tentatively TRBD1 (5 bases). The CDR3 spans 15 residues. In germline, CDR1 is LNHDA, CDR2 SQIVND (reference sequence). V lost 3 bases, J lost 1 base, and 12 bases lay in between. CDR3 region: CASSMEGSGNTEAFF. DNA of the CDR3: TGTGCCAGTAGTATGGAGGGGAGCGGGAACACTGAAGCTTTCTTT.

J is TRBJ2-7 and V is TRBV29-1; 9 bases fit TRBD2. CDR1 is SQVTM, CDR2 ANQGSEA, per germline. Trimming cost V 1 base and J 3 bases; bases outside gene matches: 10. The CDR3 runs to 16 residues. For the CDR3, the DNA is TGCAGCGTTGAAGTCGGCAGAGCGGGAGGTGGCTACGAGCAGTACTTC. It yields the protein CSVEVGRAGGGYEQYF.

The chain employs TRBV27 and TRBJ2-1; a possible D gene is TRBD1 (5 bases). The CDR3 length is 13 residues. V was cut by 8 bases and J by 3 bases, with 11 bases left in between. Germline V gene data show CDR1 as MNHEY and CDR2 as SMNVEV (reference sequence). The CDR3 region has the DNA TGTGCCAGCCGACAGAGAAACTACAATGAGCAGTTCTTC. It encodes CASRQRNYNEQFF.

This chain connects TRBV5-1 to TRBJ2-7; D may be TRBD2 (6 bases). CDR1 is SGHRS, CDR2 YFSETQ, per germline. V was shortened by 4 bases and J by 5 bases, with 16 bases between the two germline ends. This CDR3 has 14 amino acids. CDR3 sequence reads: CASSPEWTGDEQYF. In DNA form, the CDR3 reads TGCGCCAGCAGCCCCGAATGGACGGGGGACGAGCAGTACTTC. The full variable domain, in which reference TRBV5-1 and TRBJ2-7 provide the parts outside the CDR3, is KAGVTQTPRYLIKTRGQQVTLSCSPISGHRSVSWYQQTPGQGLQFLFEYFSETQRNKGNFPGRFSGRQFSNSRSEMNVSTLELGDSALYLCASSPEWTGDEQYFGPGTRLTVT.

The chain employs TRBV27 and TRBJ2-7, with 7 positions matching TRBD1. The V segment lost 5 bases and the J segment 2 bases; nucleotides outside the gene matches: 3. The V gene's germline CDR1 is MNHEY and CDR2 SMNVEV (reference sequence). The CDR3 extends over 13 amino acids. CDR3 amino acids: CASSQTGTYEQYF. CDR3 DNA: TGTGCCAGCAGTCAGACAGGGACCTACGAGCAGTACTTC.

The chain has TRBV28 and TRBJ2-7, with 7 bases aligning to TRBD1. This CDR3 spans 14 amino acids. The J segment lost 2 bases and the V segment lost 5 bases, leaving 6 bases of the junction unmatched. Per the germline V gene, CDR1 is MDHEN and CDR2 is SYDVKM. CDR3 sequence reads: CASSGAQGAYEQYF. CDR3 sequence (DNA): TGTGCCAGCAGTGGGGCCCAGGGGGCCTACGAGCAGTACTTC.

CDR3 in amino acids: CASSLVRASGKYQETQYF. The CDR3 DNA is TGCGCCAGCAGCTTGGTCCGGGCTAGCGGGAAGTACCAAGAGACCCAGTACTTC. The rearrangement uses TRBV5-1 and TRBJ2-5; 9 bases match TRBD2. Trimming took 0 bases from V and 0 from J; bases not matched to a gene: 9. The CDR3 extends over 18 amino acids. Germline CDR1 reads SGHRS; CDR2 reads YFSETQ.

J is TRBJ2-7 and V is TRBV15; weak D call: TRBD1 (5 bases). CDR1 and CDR2 (germline): LNHNV, YYDKDF (reference sequence). V dropped 3 bases and J dropped 1 base, with 13 bases sitting between them. The length of the CDR3 is 15 residues. DNA of the CDR3: TGTGCCACCAGCAGCGACAGAGTCGGTTCCTACGAGCAGTACTTC. It yields the protein CATSSDRVGSYEQYF.

CDR3 sequence: CASSEETSGSYEQYF. The CDR3 bases are TGTGCCAGCAGTGAAGAGACTAGCGGTTCCTACGAGCAGTACTTC. J is TRBJ2-7 and V is TRBV6-1; 9 bases are shared with TRBD2. The V segment lost 1 base and the J segment 1 base; nucleotides outside the gene matches: 2. The CDR3 is made up of 15 amino acids. Germline assignment: CDR1 MNHNS and CDR2 SASEGT.

The V gene is TRBV28, the J gene TRBJ1-5; no firm D call. The CDR3 covers 14 residues. The V gene's germline CDR1 is MDHEN and CDR2 SYDVKM. Trimming stripped 3 bases from V and 3 bases from J, with 9 bases between. CDR3 coding DNA: TGTGCCAGCAGTTTTTTCCAGGACAATCAGCCCCAGCATTTT. Translated: CASSFFQDNQPQHF.